Sequencing of this T cell receptor beta chain was carried out in a study of tumor-infiltrating lymphocytes in primary liver carcinoma. As concerns this clonotype: Since a much larger clone is just one base distant, this may be a read error.

CDR3 length: 15 amino acids. In germline, CDR1 is MNHEY, CDR2 SVGAGI. Germline trimming cut 4 bases from V and 4 bases from J; bases unmatched to any gene: 7. The researchers produced TCR beta cDNA from 450 to 600 ng total RNA with a constant-region primer. Slightly modified ARM-PCR with three nested multiplex PCR rounds yielded TCR beta libraries. The first two PCR rounds used TRBV1-TRBV30 forward primers with a C-beta reverse primer, 9 to 11 cycles each. TCRdb reprocessed the multiplex PCR reads via MiXCR and lists one record per CDR3 protein. The sample shows 310,000 or so distinct CDR3 sequences, 50% to 60% of them seen only once. The blood RNA (from unsorted whole blood) was obtained, and germline DNA was also extracted.

The chain uses TRBV6-5 and TRBJ2-5, with TRBD1 matching 9 bases. Source material: peripheral blood. This receptor was taken from a young woman with primary liver carcinoma and hepatitis B virus infection. The CDR3: CASSWGQGWIETQYF. The CDR3 nucleotides are TGTGCCAGCAGTTGGGGACAGGGATGGATAGAGACCCAGTACTTC.